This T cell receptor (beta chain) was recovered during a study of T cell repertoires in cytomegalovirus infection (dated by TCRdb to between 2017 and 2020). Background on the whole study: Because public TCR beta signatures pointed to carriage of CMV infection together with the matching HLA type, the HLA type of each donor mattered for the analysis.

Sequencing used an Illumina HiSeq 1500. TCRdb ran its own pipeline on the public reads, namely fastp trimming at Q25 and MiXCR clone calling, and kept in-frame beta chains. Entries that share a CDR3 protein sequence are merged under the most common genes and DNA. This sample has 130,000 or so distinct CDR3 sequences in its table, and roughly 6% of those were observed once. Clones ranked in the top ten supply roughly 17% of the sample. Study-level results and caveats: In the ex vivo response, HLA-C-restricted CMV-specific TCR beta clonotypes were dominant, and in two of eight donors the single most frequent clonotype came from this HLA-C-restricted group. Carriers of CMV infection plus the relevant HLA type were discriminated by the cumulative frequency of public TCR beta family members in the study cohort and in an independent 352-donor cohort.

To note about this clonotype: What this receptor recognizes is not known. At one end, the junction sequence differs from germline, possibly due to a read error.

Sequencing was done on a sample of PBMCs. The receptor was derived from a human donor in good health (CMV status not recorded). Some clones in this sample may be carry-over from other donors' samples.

The CDR3 region: CASSRIANAQFF. DNA sequence: TGTGCCAGCAGCCGGATAGCAAATGCGCAGTTCTTC. Recombination linked TRBV6-2 or TRBV6-3 to TRBJ2-1, with no reliable assignment of the D segment. Reading from cysteine to phenylalanine, the CDR3 counts 12 amino acids. Solely the CDR3 DNA is kept, with 36 bases framed from the first base. According to the germline V gene, CDR1 reads MNHEY and CDR2 reads SVGEGT.